This T cell receptor beta chain was sequenced during a study of blood T cells in healthy people across ages. Study conclusions and caveats: Estimates drawn from one million T cells were deemed to understate diversity. Diversity of TCR beta per million T cells declined in a roughly linear way with age.

V gave up 4 bases and J gave up 3 bases; unmatched junction bases: 5. From germline, CDR1 is SEHNR and CDR2 FQNEAQ (reference sequence). CDR3 length: 15 residues. The study drew donors from healthy Caucasian individuals in Russia aged roughly 6 to 100. The draw of peripheral blood yielded ten milliliters from each donor. With respect to this clonotype: What it recognizes is unknown.

It was with a sample-barcoded 5' primer and a J-beta primer mix that a second PCR of roughly 7 to 12 cycles was run. MiXCR, applied by TCRdb to the 5' RACE reads, yields one record per CDR3 protein. The data contain some 700,000 distinct CDR3 sequences, approximately 43% of them singletons. The sample comprised blood. The receptor comes from a woman aged 55-69 years in good health. The chain links TRBV7-9 to TRBJ2-7; 11 bases fit TRBD1. CDR3 in amino acids: CASSSPDRGLYEQYF. The CDR3 region has the DNA TGTGCCAGCAGCTCACCGGACAGGGGGCTCTACGAGCAGTACTTC.